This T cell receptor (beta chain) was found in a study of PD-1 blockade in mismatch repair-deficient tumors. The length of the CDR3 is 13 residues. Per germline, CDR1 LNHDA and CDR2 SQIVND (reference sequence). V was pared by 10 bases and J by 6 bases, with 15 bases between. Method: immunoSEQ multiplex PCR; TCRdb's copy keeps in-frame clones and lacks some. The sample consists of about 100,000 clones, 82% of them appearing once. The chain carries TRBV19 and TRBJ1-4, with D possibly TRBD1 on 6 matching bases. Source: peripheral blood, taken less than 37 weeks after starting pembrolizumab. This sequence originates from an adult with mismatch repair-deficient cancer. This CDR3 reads CATSGVGDEKLFF. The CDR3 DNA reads TGTGCCACCTCAGGGGTCGGTGATGAAAAACTGTTTTTT.